The text below deals with one T cell receptor (beta chain). TCRdb redid the calling of the RT-PCR reads with MiXCR, one entry per CDR3 protein. The repertoire has about 570,000 distinct CDR3 sequences, about 11% of them found once; the top ten carry 8% to 13%. This sample was taken from a study of response to subunit inactivated influenza vaccine. The germline V gene has CDR1 KGHSH and CDR2 LQKENI. The CDR3 totals 12 residues. V was trimmed by 3 bases and J by 6 bases, leaving 8 bases between them. A further study also used this sample, focusing on T cells expressing NK-cell markers. That investigation notes: The authors generated TCR beta cDNA through 5'RACE template switching with UMIs.

This rearrangement joins TRBV18 to TRBJ2-5; unclear D gene. The sequence was collected from a man aged 50 to 60 who received an inactivated influenza vaccine. Sequences were derived from PBMCs from blood, sampled on the day of vaccination. In DNA, the CDR3 is TGTGCCAGCTCACCGACTGAACAGACCCAGTACTTC. Translation gives CASSPTEQTQYF.